This TCR beta chain stems from a study of blood T cell repertoires in COVID-19. Background on the study: The analysed material was cDNA or gDNA that came from T cells, B-cell-depleted T cells, or PBMCs.

A single count supports this clone. Sequenced by immunoSEQ multiplex PCR; TCRdb stores in-frame clones only, minus some. Of about 51,000 clones detected, approximately 90% appear once; the ten largest clones hold approximately 3%. The CDR3 covers 14 residues. Germline CDR1 MNHEY, CDR2 SVGAGI. V gave up 5 bases and J gave up 4 bases; unmatched junction bases: 5. The sequencing sample was made of peripheral blood. This receptor was identified in a man aged 50-59 years with acute or convalescent COVID-19. The chain carries TRBV6-5 and TRBJ1-2, with TRBD1 matching 9 bases. CDR3 protein: CASSHPDRGYGYTF. The CDR3, as DNA: TGTGCCAGCAGTCACCCGGACAGGGGCTATGGCTACACCTTC.